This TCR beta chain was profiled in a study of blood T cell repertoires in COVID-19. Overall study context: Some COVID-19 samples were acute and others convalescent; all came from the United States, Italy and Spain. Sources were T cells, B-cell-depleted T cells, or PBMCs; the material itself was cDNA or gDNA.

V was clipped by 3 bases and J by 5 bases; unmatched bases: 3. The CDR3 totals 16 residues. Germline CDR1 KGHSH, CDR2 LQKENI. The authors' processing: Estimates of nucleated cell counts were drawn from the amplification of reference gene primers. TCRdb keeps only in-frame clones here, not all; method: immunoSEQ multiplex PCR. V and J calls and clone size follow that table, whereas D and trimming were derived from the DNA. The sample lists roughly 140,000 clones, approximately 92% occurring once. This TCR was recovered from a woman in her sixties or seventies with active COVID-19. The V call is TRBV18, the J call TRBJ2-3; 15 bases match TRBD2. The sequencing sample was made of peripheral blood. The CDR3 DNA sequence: TGTGCCAGCTCACCGGGACTAGCGGGAGGAATAGATACGCAGTATTTT. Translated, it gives CASSPGLAGGIDTQYF.